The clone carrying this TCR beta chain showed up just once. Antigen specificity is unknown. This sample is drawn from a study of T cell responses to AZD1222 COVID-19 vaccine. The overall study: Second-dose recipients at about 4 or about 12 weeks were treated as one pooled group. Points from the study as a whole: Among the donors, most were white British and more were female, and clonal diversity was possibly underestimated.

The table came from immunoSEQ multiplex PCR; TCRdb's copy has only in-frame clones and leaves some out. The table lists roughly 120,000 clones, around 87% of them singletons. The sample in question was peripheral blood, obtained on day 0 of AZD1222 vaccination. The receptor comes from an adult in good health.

The CDR3 reads CSASMSSNSYEQYF. The CDR3 nucleotides are TGCAGTGCTAGTATGTCCTCCAACTCCTACGAGCAGTACTTC. V is TRBV20-1 and J is TRBJ2-7, with no clear D. This CDR3 spans 14 amino acids. V was pared by 3 bases and J by 0 bases, with 12 bases between. Germline values: CDR1 DFQATT, CDR2 SNEGSKA (reference sequence).